The 11 T cell receptor beta chains reported below all come from one sample, sequenced in a study of blood T cell repertoires in COVID-19. Generated by immunoSEQ multiplex PCR, the TCRdb table keeps only in-frame clones and is missing some. The sample shows about 270,000 clones, around 93% of them seen only once. Sequenced sample: PBMCs or T cells enriched from blood (not recorded which). Receptors originate from a man aged 35 to 55 who had been exposed to COVID-19.

The rearrangement joins TRBV9 to TRBJ2-2; 10 bases line up with TRBD2. Germline assignment: CDR1 SGDLS and CDR2 YYNGEE. CDR3 size: 17 residues. J gave up 5 bases and V 4 bases, and 11 bases lay outside the gene matches. The CDR3 protein is CASSPEASGSGTGELFF. The CDR3 region has the DNA TGTGCCAGCAGCCCAGAGGCTAGCGGGAGTGGTACCGGGGAGCTGTTTTTT.

The CDR3 bases are TGTGCCTCCCTTGGGTCAGGAGGGTACTATGGCTACACCTTC. It codes for CASLGSGGYYGYTF. This chain joins TRBV7-9 and TRBJ1-2; unclear D gene. V lost 11 bases and J lost 3, with 19 bases in between. CDR3 length: 14 residues. CDR1 and CDR2 (germline): SEHNR, FQNEAQ (reference sequence).

The CDR3 DNA is TGTGCCAGTAGGGCCTGGGCAGATAGCAATCAGCCCCAGCATTTT. Protein sequence: CASRAWADSNQPQHF. This chain links TRBV19 with TRBJ1-5, with D hard to call. Germline V gene data show CDR1 as LNHDA and CDR2 as SQIVND (reference sequence). The ends were cut back, 6 bases at V and 0 bases at J, with 12 bases in the middle. The CDR3 totals 15 residues. Supplemented by reference TRBV19 and TRBJ1-5, the full variable domain reads DGGITQSPKYLFRKEGQNVTLSCEQNLNHDAMYWYRQDPGQGLRLIYYSQIVNDFQKGDIAEGYSVSREKKESFPLTVTSAQKNPTAFYLCASRAWADSNQPQHFGDGTRLSIL.

The gene calls are TRBV7-2 and TRBJ2-5, with TRBD2 identical over 8 bases. This CDR3 region has 14 residues. V lost 1 base to trimming and J lost 6 bases; unmatched junction nucleotides: 4. Germline CDR1 reads SGHTA; CDR2 reads FQGNSA. The CDR3 DNA is TGTGCCAGCAGCTTAGTTTTAGCGGGGAAGACCCAGTACTTC. This gives the protein CASSLVLAGKTQYF.

V is TRBV9 and J is TRBJ1-1; D is perhaps TRBD1 (5 bases). This CDR3 region has 14 residues. Per the germline V gene, CDR1 is SGDLS and CDR2 is YYNGEE. V was clipped by 4 bases and J by 4 bases, with 14 bases between them. The CDR3 DNA is TGTGCCAGCAGCCCTCAGACAGTAAGCACTGAAGCTTTCTTT. Protein product: CASSPQTVSTEAFF.

This clone has a single count. This chain joins TRBV6-4 and TRBJ2-3; 11 positions match TRBD2. CDR3 length: 16 residues. J was trimmed by 3 bases and V by 6 bases; bases with no gene match: 8. Germline V lookup: CDR1 MRHNA, CDR2 SNTAGT. CDR3 loop: CASSLTLAGGTDTQYF. CDR3 DNA sequence: TGTGCCAGCAGCCTGACCCTAGCGGGAGGTACAGATACGCAGTATTTT.

This chain uses TRBV3-1 (or the pseudogene TRBV3-2) with TRBJ2-1, with 9 bases identical to TRBD2. The CDR3 runs to 14 residues. Germline-derived CDR1 and CDR2 are LGHDT and YNNKEL (reference sequence). The ends lost 6 bases at V and 3 bases at J; junction bases unmatched: 3. The CDR3 region has the DNA TGTGCCAGCAGTCAGACTAGCGGCTACAATGAGCAGTTCTTC. This sequence encodes CASSQTSGYNEQFF.

The chain employs TRBV28 and TRBJ2-5; no definite D call. This CDR3 is 15 amino acids long. V was cut by 0 bases and J by 0 bases, with 8 bases left in between. The germline CDR1 and CDR2 sequences are MDHEN and SYDVKM. CDR3 in amino acids: CASSLWGRNQETQYF. CDR3 DNA sequence: TGTGCCAGCAGTTTATGGGGCAGAAACCAAGAGACCCAGTACTTC.

The V gene is TRBV27, the J gene TRBJ2-3, with D maybe TRBD1 (6 bases). The V end was cut by 6 bases, the J end by 2 bases, with 12 bases between. The length of the CDR3 is 14 residues. The germline gives CDR1 MNHEY, CDR2 SMNVEV (reference sequence). CDR3 DNA: TGTGCCAGCAGAGGTCGGACAGTCACAGATACGCAGTATTTT. Translated: CASRGRTVTDTQYF.

The rearrangement uses TRBV14 and TRBJ2-7, with 11 bases matching TRBD2. The V segment lost 4 bases and the J segment 1 base; nucleotides outside the gene matches: 9. The CDR3 is made up of 17 amino acids. From germline, CDR1 is SGHDN and CDR2 FVKESK. Written as DNA, the CDR3 is TGTGCCAGCAGCCTCGGGGTCACTAGCGGGAGTTCCTACGAGCAGTACTTC. Its translation: CASSLGVTSGSSYEQYF. Full variable domain (outside the CDR3, taken from reference TRBV14 and TRBJ2-7): EAGVTQFPSHSVIEKGQTVTLRCDPISGHDNLYWYRRVMGKEIKFLLHFVKESKQDESGMPNNRFLAERTGGTYSTLKVQPAELEDSGVYFCASSLGVTSGSSYEQYFGPGTRLTVT.

This clone was observed once. The chain employs TRBV18 and TRBJ1-2; D not certain. The CDR3 sequence is 12 residues long. The V end lost 5 bases, the J end lost 4 bases, and 8 bases lay between the germline ends. Germline V CDR1 and CDR2: KGHSH, LQKENI. CDR3 nucleotides: TGTGCCAGCTCAGACGGAGGCTATGGCTACACCTTC. It encodes CASSDGGYGYTF.